These 17 T cell receptor beta chains originate from one sample sequenced in a study of Graves' ophthalmopathy and Graves' hyperthyroidism. The authors amplified TCR beta CDR3 regions from RNA transcripts. Following a first-round RT-PCR that used HTBI primers, a second-round multiplex PCR was carried out. TCRdb fed the multiplex PCR reads into MiXCR, producing one record per CDR3 protein. The sample yields 900,000 to 1,200,000 distinct CDR3 sequences, less than 45% seen once. Sequences were obtained from peripheral blood or thyroid tissue (not recorded which). The receptor source for this set is an adult man with Graves' hyperthyroidism.

This clonotype turned up a few times. The V and J genes are TRBV7-2 and TRBJ2-5, with 12 nucleotides matching TRBD2. CDR3 size: 17 residues. The germline V gene encodes CDR1 SGHTA and CDR2 FQGNSA. The V and J ends lost 3 bases and 5 bases, in that order; junction bases with no gene match: 10. The CDR3 DNA reads TGTGCCAGCAGCTTGGGGACTAGCGGGTGGCTCTGGGAGACCCAGTACTTC. Translated, it gives CASSLGTSGWLWETQYF.

This clonotype was recorded at least ten times. V is TRBV15 and J is TRBJ1-5; maybe TRBD1 (5 bases). The CDR3 extends over 14 amino acids. Germline CDR1 is LNHNV and CDR2 is YYDKDF (reference sequence). Trimming left V 3 bases short and J 6 bases short, with 12 bases between. This chain's CDR3 is CATSRERGGQPQHF. The CDR3 coding sequence is TGTGCCACCAGCAGGGAACGGGGGGGTCAGCCCCAGCATTTT.

The chain couples TRBV7-2 to TRBJ1-1; D is possibly TRBD1 (5 bases). The CDR3 sequence is 13 residues long. Germline CDR1 reads SGHTA; CDR2 reads FQGNSA. Trimming pared 7 bases from V and 4 bases from J, leaving 13 bases between. The CDR3 region has the DNA TGTGCCAGCAACTCGCGGGGGGGCACTGAAGCTTTCTTT. Translation gives CASNSRGGTEAFF.

The chain recombines TRBV29-1 with TRBJ2-5; the D is unclear. Germline CDR1 and CDR2: SQVTM and ANQGSEA. The germline V and J ends were trimmed by 4 bases and 1 base, with 16 bases remaining between them. The CDR3 has 15 residues. The CDR3 DNA reads TGCAGCGTTGTAGTTTTCGATTCCGTCCAAGAGACCCAGTACTTC. This sequence encodes CSVVVFDSVQETQYF.

In its sample, this clonotype was seen a few times. The chain is built from TRBV5-1 and TRBJ2-5; the D gene is possibly TRBD1 (6 bases). This CDR3 region has 14 residues. Germline-derived CDR1 and CDR2 are SGHRS and YFSETQ. V lost 4 bases, J lost 1 base, and 11 bases lay in between. The CDR3 coding sequence is TGCGCCAGCAGCACAGGACAGCTCCAAGAGACCCAGTACTTC. It yields the protein CASSTGQLQETQYF.

This clonotype was recorded at least ten times. This chain connects TRBV4-1 to TRBJ1-5; perhaps TRBD1 as D (5 bases). The CDR3 totals 15 residues. Trimming stripped 6 bases from V and 1 base from J, with 13 bases between. Germline values: CDR1 MGHRA, CDR2 YSYEKL. CDR3 sequence reads: CASRDRDGSNQPQHF. As DNA, the CDR3 is TGCGCCAGCAGAGACCGGGACGGGAGCAATCAGCCCCAGCATTTT.

As concerns this clonotype: Sequence at one end of the junction differs from germline and may be a read error. The rearrangement joins TRBV5-5 to TRBJ2-2, with 7 bases that match TRBD1. In germline, CDR1 is SGHKS, CDR2 YYEKEE (reference sequence). The length of the CDR3 is 15 residues. CDR3 bases: TGCGCCAGCAGCCAAGACAGGGCGAACACCGGGGAGCTGTTTTTT. Its protein product is CASSQDRANTGELFF.

The rearrangement links TRBV12-3 or TRBV12-4 to TRBJ1-6, with TRBD1 as a possible D gene (5 bases). Trimming pared 1 base from V and 7 bases from J, leaving 11 bases between. The CDR3 covers 15 residues. In nucleotides, the CDR3 is TGTGCCAGCAGTTTAGTAGGGGTGGAAAATTCACCCCTCCACTTT. The encoded protein is CASSLVGVENSPLHF.

Ten or more counts support this clonotype. This chain connects TRBV29-1 to TRBJ2-7; TRBD1 might be the D (6 bases). Germline V gene data show CDR1 as SQVTM and CDR2 as ANQGSEA. CDR3 length: 14 residues. Trimming pared 4 bases from V and 0 bases from J, leaving 13 bases between. The DNA for the CDR3 is TGCAGCGTTGCGCCCGGGACAAGCTCCTACGAGCAGTACTTC. Amino acids: CSVAPGTSSYEQYF.

This clonotype was seen at least ten times. V gene TRBV20-1 combines with J gene TRBJ2-5, with D hard to call. The V end was cut by 0 bases, the J end by 5 bases, with 10 bases between. Germline CDR1 and CDR2: DFQATT and SNEGSKA (reference sequence). The CDR3 has 13 amino acids. The CDR3 region has the DNA TGCAGTGCTAGAGATTCGGGTCCGGAGACCCAGTACTTC. Translating gives CSARDSGPETQYF.

The chain has TRBV10-3 and TRBJ2-5, with D perhaps matching TRBD2 (5 bases). The CDR3 spans 18 residues. Germline-derived CDR1 and CDR2 are ENHRY and SYGVKD. V was cut by 4 bases and J by 5 bases, with 26 bases left in between. This CDR3 is CAISGARRHRGAGETQYF. The CDR3 DNA follows: TGTGCCATCAGTGGGGCGCGGAGACACCGGGGAGCTGGGGAGACCCAGTACTTC.

In nucleotides, the CDR3 is TGCGCCAGCAACGGAGAAGCGAACACCGGGGAGCTGTTTTTT. Amino acids: CASNGEANTGELFF. V is TRBV10-2 and J is TRBJ2-2; D not resolved. Trimming shortened V by 7 bases and J by 0 bases, and 9 bases separated the two germline ends. This CDR3 spans 14 amino acids. CDR1 WSHSY and CDR2 SAAADI come from the germline V gene.

The V and J genes are TRBV10-3 and TRBJ2-5; perhaps TRBD2 as D (6 bases). The V end lost 2 bases, the J end lost 6 bases, and 10 bases lay between the germline ends. Germline loops: CDR1 ENHRY, CDR2 SYGVKD. This CDR3 spans 13 amino acids. This CDR3 reads CAISERGGQTQYF. Here the CDR3 DNA reads TGTGCCATCAGTGAGAGGGGAGGTCAGACCCAGTACTTC.

A word on this clonotype: Mismatch with germline at one junction end may stem from a read error. The chain links TRBV6-6 to TRBJ2-4, with 8 bases aligning to TRBD1. CDR3 length: 14 residues. Germline V lookup: CDR1 MNHNY, CDR2 SVGAGI (reference sequence). The CDR3 DNA reads TGTGCCACCAGTGAGACAGGGGCTCGGGACATTCAGTACTTC. It yields the protein CATSETGARDIQYF.

V and J are TRBV10-2 and TRBJ2-5; possible D gene TRBD2, 6 bases. Between the trimmed V and J ends, which lost 3 bases and 5 bases, there was a span of 16 bases. The CDR3 sequence is 15 residues long. Germline V gene data show CDR1 as WSHSY and CDR2 as SAAADI. DNA for the CDR3: TGCGCCAGCAGTGAACGCGGGGTGGGCGCGGAGACCCAGTACTTC. Amino acid sequence: CASSERGVGAETQYF.

V and J are TRBV2 and TRBJ1-4; 7 bases are a match to TRBD1. The trim removed 3 bases at V and 8 bases at J, leaving 12 bases unmatched. CDR1 SNHLY and CDR2 FYNNEI come from the germline V gene. The CDR3 consists of 16 residues. CDR3 residues: CASSDNPSRQGEKLFF. CDR3 nucleotides: TGTGCCAGCAGTGATAACCCGAGCCGACAGGGAGAAAAACTGTTTTTT.

The genes are TRBV3-1 and TRBJ1-1; D is undetermined. V was trimmed by 0 bases and J by 4 bases, leaving 12 bases between them. Germline CDR1 reads LGHDT; CDR2 reads YNNKEL (reference sequence). The CDR3 runs to 15 residues. Here the CDR3 reads CASSQDIPRSTEAFF. Written as DNA, the CDR3 is TGTGCCAGCAGCCAAGATATCCCCCGTAGCACTGAAGCTTTCTTT.